A single sample gave rise to the 20 T cell receptor beta chains below, sequenced in a study of blood T cell repertoires in COVID-19. Sequencing used immunoSEQ multiplex PCR; TCRdb keeps in-frame clones, though not all of them. The table records a few hundred thousand clones, approximately 88% of them present only once. The sample comprised peripheral blood. The receptor source for this set is a woman in her 70s with COVID-19, enrolled during active disease.

The J gene is TRBJ2-5, the V gene TRBV6-1; a possible D gene is TRBD1 (6 bases). Germline CDR1 and CDR2: MNHNS and SASEGT. CDR3 length: 15 amino acids. V was pared by 2 bases and J by 1 base, with 11 bases between. CDR3 amino acids: CASSEPRQVQETQYF. The CDR3 coding sequence is TGTGCCAGCAGTGAACCTAGACAGGTCCAAGAGACCCAGTACTTC.

The chain couples TRBV2 to TRBJ2-7; D unresolved. This CDR3 spans 11 amino acids. Trimming shortened V by 4 bases and J by 1 base, and 2 bases separated the two germline ends. CDR1 is SNHLY, CDR2 FYNNEI, per germline. This CDR3 reads CASSVSYEQYF. The CDR3 nucleotides are TGTGCCAGCAGTGTATCCTACGAGCAGTACTTC.

In its sample, this clone was seen a few times. The V call is TRBV30, the J call TRBJ1-3, with D possibly matching TRBD1 (5 bases). The V end lost 7 bases, the J end lost 4 bases, and 11 bases lay between the germline ends. This CDR3 has 12 residues. CDR1 and CDR2 (germline): GTSNPN, SVGIG (reference sequence). CDR3 DNA: TGTGCCTCTCGGGGGGAGGGAAACACCATATATTTT. Residues: CASRGEGNTIYF.

The chain joins TRBV5-1 to TRBJ2-6, with D tentatively TRBD1 (5 bases). This CDR3 contains 14 residues. V was clipped by 1 base and J by 9 bases, with 11 bases between them. Germline CDR1 SGHRS, CDR2 YFSETQ. The CDR3 spells CASSLSQGGNVLTF. Here the CDR3 DNA reads TGCGCCAGCAGCTTGAGTCAGGGTGGCAACGTCCTGACTTTC.

The rearrangement links TRBV28 to TRBJ2-5; 8 nucleotides align to TRBD2. The CDR3 covers 14 residues. Germline V gene lookup returns CDR1 MDHEN and CDR2 SYDVKM. V lost 4 bases and J lost 5; bases outside the gene matches: 6. The CDR3 sequence: CASSYRGGRETQYF. The CDR3 DNA reads TGTGCCAGCAGTTACCGGGGGGGGAGGGAGACCCAGTACTTC.

The chain links TRBV6-5 to TRBJ2-1; 7 bases agree with TRBD2. The junction had 2 bases not matched to a gene; V was cut back by 5 bases and J by 4 bases. Germline V gene data show CDR1 as MNHEY and CDR2 as SVGAGI. This CDR3 has 13 amino acids. The CDR3 reads CASSSGVYNEQFF. CDR3 in DNA: TGTGCCAGCAGTAGCGGGGTTTACAATGAGCAGTTCTTC.

This clone was seen a handful of times. The J gene is TRBJ1-2, the V gene TRBV6-1; D is possibly TRBD1 (5 bases). Trimming removed 3 bases from V and 7 bases from J, with 9 bases in between. This CDR3 comprises 12 residues. Germline CDR1 is MNHNS and CDR2 is SASEGT. The CDR3 spells CASSDGGRGYTF. CDR3 coding DNA: TGTGCCAGCAGTGACGGGGGACGTGGCTACACCTTC.

The rearrangement links TRBV6-2 or TRBV6-3 to TRBJ1-6, with D possibly being TRBD1 (6 bases). The CDR3 has 16 amino acids. V was pared by 2 bases and J by 7 bases, with 15 bases between. CDR1 and CDR2 from the germline V gene are MNHEY and SVGEGT. The CDR3 DNA sequence: TGTGCCAGCAGTTACGGGTATCACAGGGAAAATTCACCCCTCCACTTT. Translating gives CASSYGYHRENSPLHF.

V is TRBV11-1 and J is TRBJ2-7; a weak D match, TRBD2 (5 bases). The CDR3 has 15 residues. From germline, CDR1 is SGHAT and CDR2 FQDESV (reference sequence). V dropped 5 bases and J dropped 7 bases, with 21 bases sitting between them. CDR3: CASSPTWTAPGEQYF. The CDR3 nucleotides read TGTGCCAGCAGCCCAACCTGGACCGCACCGGGAGAGCAGTACTTC.

The J gene is TRBJ2-7, the V gene TRBV27; TRBD1 agrees at 8 bases. After removal of 5 bases from V and 4 bases from J, the junction contained 7 bases not matched to a gene. Germline V CDR1 and CDR2: MNHEY, SMNVEV (reference sequence). The CDR3 runs to 14 residues. The CDR3 region is CASSTRTGIYEQYF. CDR3 DNA: TGTGCCAGCAGTACCAGGACAGGGATATACGAGCAGTACTTC.

This sequence joins TRBV28 and TRBJ1-3; tentatively, D is TRBD1 (6 bases). The CDR3 is 15 amino acids. Looked up from germline, CDR1 is MDHEN and CDR2 is SYDVKM. Between the trimmed V and J ends, which lost 5 bases and 3 bases, there was a span of 14 bases. The CDR3 DNA sequence: TGTGCCAGCAGTCCGACCGGGACACTTGGAAACACCATATATTTT. Encoded protein: CASSPTGTLGNTIYF.

This chain joins TRBV6-6 and TRBJ1-4, with TRBD1 matching over 7 bases. V shed 2 bases and J 0 bases; nucleotides not matched to a gene: 3. Germline CDR1 MNHNY, CDR2 SVGAGI (reference sequence). This CDR3 region has 16 residues. The CDR3 nucleotides read TGTGCCAGCAGTTACCCCGGGACAGCAACTAATGAAAAACTGTTTTTT. It encodes CASSYPGTATNEKLFF.

This chain joins TRBV12-3 or TRBV12-4 and TRBJ1-2; TRBD1 matches 11 bases. V lost 6 bases and J lost 7; bases outside the gene matches: 4. The CDR3 spans 13 residues. Here the CDR3 reads CASRSGTGGGYTF. DNA for the CDR3: TGTGCCAGCAGATCCGGGACAGGGGGTGGCTACACCTTC.

This clone was seen a handful of times. The chain joins TRBV6-5 to TRBJ1-2; D perhaps matches TRBD1 (6 bases). V lost 7 bases to trimming and J lost 3 bases, with 18 bases between them. The germline V gene has CDR1 MNHEY and CDR2 SVGAGI. CDR3 length equals 15 residues. The CDR3 coding sequence is TGTGCCAGCATGGAAACAGGGACTACTTACTATGGCTACACCTTC. It specifies CASMETGTTYYGYTF.

The chain links TRBV6-5 to TRBJ2-2; unclear D gene. Between the trimmed V and J ends, which lost 2 bases and 4 bases, there was a span of 8 bases. The CDR3 is 14 amino acids. Germline V gene lookup returns CDR1 MNHEY and CDR2 SVGAGI. The CDR3 region is CASSYGQVTGELFF. The CDR3 DNA reads TGTGCCAGCAGTTACGGTCAGGTCACCGGGGAGCTGTTTTTT.

J is TRBJ2-1 and V is TRBV6-5; a possible D gene is TRBD2 (5 bases). V shed 6 bases and J shed 10 bases, with 13 bases lying between them. Germline V gene data show CDR1 as MNHEY and CDR2 as SVGAGI. The CDR3 sequence is 12 residues long. The CDR3, as DNA: TGTGCCAGCAGCGGGCTAGCAAAAGAGCAGTTCTTC. Its protein product is CASSGLAKEQFF.

The CDR3 bases are TGTGCCAGCGAGGGACTAGCGGAATACAATGAGCAGTTCTTC. This encodes CASEGLAEYNEQFF. The chain is built from TRBV18 and TRBJ2-1, with 11 positions matching TRBD2. V was clipped by 8 bases and J by 4 bases; unmatched bases: 4. This CDR3 is 14 amino acids long. Germline V gene sequence: CDR1 KGHSH, CDR2 LQKENI.

V is TRBV6-5 and J is TRBJ1-5; 8 bases agree with TRBD1. Germline CDR1 MNHEY, CDR2 SVGAGI. The CDR3 runs to 15 residues. V shed 6 bases, J shed 6 bases, and the junction held 10 bases outside the gene matches. The DNA of the CDR3 is TGTGCCAGCAGAACTTTTTCAGGGGGCTCTCAGCCCCAGCATTTT. This encodes CASRTFSGGSQPQHF.

The chain joins TRBV10-3 to TRBJ2-7; TRBD2 matches at 11 bases. Per germline, CDR1 ENHRY and CDR2 SYGVKD. V dropped 3 bases and J dropped 2; count of bases not matched to a gene: 9. The CDR3 runs 17 residues. The CDR3 is CAISDSPGTSGTYEQYF. Written as DNA, the CDR3 is TGTGCCATCAGTGACTCACCAGGGACTAGCGGAACCTACGAGCAGTACTTC.

The V gene is TRBV5-5, the J gene TRBJ1-1; D uncertain. Trimming removed 5 bases from V and 2 bases from J, with 10 bases in between. Germline CDR1 SGHKS, CDR2 YYEKEE (reference sequence). This CDR3 has 13 amino acids. The DNA for the CDR3 is TGTGCCAGCAGGACCCAGGAAAACACTGAAGCTTTCTTT. The encoded protein is CASRTQENTEAFF.